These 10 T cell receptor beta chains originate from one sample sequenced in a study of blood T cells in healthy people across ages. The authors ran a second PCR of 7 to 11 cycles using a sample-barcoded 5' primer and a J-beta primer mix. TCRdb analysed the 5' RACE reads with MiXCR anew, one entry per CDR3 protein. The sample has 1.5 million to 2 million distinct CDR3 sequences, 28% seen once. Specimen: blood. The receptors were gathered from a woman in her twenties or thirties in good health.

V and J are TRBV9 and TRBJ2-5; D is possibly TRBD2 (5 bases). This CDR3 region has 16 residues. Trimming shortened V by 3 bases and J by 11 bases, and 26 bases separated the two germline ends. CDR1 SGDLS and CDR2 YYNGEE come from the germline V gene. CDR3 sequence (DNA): TGTGCCAGCAGCGCTGCCGGGCGGGTATACACAGATACGCAGTACTTC. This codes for CASSAAGRVYTDTQYF.

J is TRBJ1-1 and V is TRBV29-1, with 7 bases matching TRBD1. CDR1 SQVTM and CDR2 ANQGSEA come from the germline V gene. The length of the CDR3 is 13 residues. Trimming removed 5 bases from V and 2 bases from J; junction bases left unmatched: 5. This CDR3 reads CSVRQGYNTEAFF. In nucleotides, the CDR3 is TGCAGCGTTCGACAGGGTTACAACACTGAAGCTTTCTTT.

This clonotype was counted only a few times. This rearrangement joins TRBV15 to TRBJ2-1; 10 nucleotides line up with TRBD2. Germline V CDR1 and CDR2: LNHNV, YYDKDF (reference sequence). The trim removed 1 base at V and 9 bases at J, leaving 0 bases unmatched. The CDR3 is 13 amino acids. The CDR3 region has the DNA TGTGCCACCAGCAGAGGACTAGCGGGTGAGCAGTTCTTC. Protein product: CATSRGLAGEQFF. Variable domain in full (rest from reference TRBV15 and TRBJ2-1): DAMVIQNPRYQVTQFGKPVTLSCSQTLNHNVMYWYQQKSSQAPKLLFHYYDKDFNNEADTPDNFQSRRPNTSFCFLDIRSPGLGDTAMYLCATSRGLAGEQFFGPGTRLTVL.

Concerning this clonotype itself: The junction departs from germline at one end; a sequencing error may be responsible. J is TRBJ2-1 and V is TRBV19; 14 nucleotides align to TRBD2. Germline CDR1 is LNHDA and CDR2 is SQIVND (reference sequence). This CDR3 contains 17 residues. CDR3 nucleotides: TGTGCCAGCAGTAAGACTAGCGGGAGGGGTTCCTACAATGAGCAGTTCTTC. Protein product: CASSKTSGRGSYNEQFF.

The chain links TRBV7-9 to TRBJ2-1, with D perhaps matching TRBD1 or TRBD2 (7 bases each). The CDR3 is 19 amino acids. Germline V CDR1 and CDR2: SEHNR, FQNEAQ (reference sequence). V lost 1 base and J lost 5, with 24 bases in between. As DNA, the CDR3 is TGTGCCAGCAGCTTAGGTCCAGGGGGGGCCCGTTTGCTTCACAATGAGCAGTTCTTC. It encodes CASSLGPGGARLLHNEQFF.

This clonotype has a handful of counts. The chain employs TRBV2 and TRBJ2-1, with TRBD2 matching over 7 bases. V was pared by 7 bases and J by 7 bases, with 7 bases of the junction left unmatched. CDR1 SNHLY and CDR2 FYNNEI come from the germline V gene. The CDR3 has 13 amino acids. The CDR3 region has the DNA TGTGCCAGCAAAACGGGGGGTGGTAATGAGCAGTTCTTC. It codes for CASKTGGGNEQFF.

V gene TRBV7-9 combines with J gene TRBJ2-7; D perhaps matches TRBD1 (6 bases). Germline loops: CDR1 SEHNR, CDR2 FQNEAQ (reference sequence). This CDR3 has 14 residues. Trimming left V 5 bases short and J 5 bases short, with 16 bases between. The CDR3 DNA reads TGTGCCAGCAGCCCGAATGGGGGCGGACACGAGCAGTACTTC. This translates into CASSPNGGGHEQYF.

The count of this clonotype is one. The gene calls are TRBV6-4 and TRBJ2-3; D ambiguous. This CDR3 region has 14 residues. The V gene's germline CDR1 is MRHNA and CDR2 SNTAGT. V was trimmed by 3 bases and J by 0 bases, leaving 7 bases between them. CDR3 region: CASSDKGSTDTQYF. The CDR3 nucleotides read TGTGCCAGCAGTGATAAGGGTAGCACAGATACGCAGTATTTT.

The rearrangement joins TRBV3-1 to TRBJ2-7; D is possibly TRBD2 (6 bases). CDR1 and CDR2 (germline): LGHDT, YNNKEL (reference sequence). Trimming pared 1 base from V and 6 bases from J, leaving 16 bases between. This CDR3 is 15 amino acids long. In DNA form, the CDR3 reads TGTGCCAGCAGCCAAGGGGTGGACGTCGGGGGCGAGCAGTACTTC. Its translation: CASSQGVDVGGEQYF.

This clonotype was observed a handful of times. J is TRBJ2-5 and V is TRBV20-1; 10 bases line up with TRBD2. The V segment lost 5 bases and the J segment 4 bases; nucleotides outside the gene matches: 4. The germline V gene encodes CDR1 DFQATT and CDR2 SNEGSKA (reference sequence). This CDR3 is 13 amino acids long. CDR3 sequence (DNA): TGCAGTGCTCCCGCTAGCGGGGGAGAGACCCAGTACTTC. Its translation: CSAPASGGETQYF.